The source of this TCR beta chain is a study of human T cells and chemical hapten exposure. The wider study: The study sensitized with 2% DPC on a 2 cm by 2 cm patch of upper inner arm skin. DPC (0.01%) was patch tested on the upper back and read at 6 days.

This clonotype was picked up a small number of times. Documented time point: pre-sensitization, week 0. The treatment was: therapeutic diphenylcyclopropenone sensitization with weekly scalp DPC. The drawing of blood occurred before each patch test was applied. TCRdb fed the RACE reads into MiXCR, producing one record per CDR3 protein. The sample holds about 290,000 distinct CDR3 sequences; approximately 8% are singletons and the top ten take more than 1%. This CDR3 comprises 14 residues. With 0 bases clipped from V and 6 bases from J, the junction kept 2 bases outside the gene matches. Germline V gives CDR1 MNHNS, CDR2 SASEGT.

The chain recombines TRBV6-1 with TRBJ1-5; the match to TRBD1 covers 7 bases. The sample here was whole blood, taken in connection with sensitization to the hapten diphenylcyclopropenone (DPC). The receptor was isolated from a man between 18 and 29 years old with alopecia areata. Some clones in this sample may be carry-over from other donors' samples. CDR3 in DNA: TGTGCCAGCAGTGAAGCAGGGGGCCGTCAGCCCCAGCATTTT. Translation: CASSEAGGRQPQHF.